The clone carrying this T cell receptor beta chain was counted a few times. The record originates from a study of blood T cell repertoires in COVID-19. Study details: The samples span acute and convalescent COVID-19 from the United States, Italy and Spain. PBMCs, B-cell-depleted T cells, or T cells were the source of the cDNA or gDNA that made up the material.

The CDR3 has 16 amino acids. Authors' processing steps: Reference gene primer amplification yielded estimated nucleated cell counts. Profiled with immunoSEQ multiplex PCR; TCRdb holds only in-frame clones, not every one. The V and J calls and clone size come from that table; D and trimming were worked out from the DNA. Seen here are around 46,000 clones, 75% to 90% observed once, and the top ten hold 15% to 19%. The gene calls are TRBV21-1 and TRBJ2-2; the DNA was not used to check the table's D call, TRBD1. TRBV21-1 is a recognized pseudogene. Sequencing used peripheral blood. The clonotype comes from a human donor in a cohort sampled during active COVID-19. The donor label of this sample is uncertain. CDR3 sequence reads: CASSNHRASNTGELFF. The DNA for the CDR3 is TGTGCCAGCAGCAACCACAGGGCTTCGAACACCGGGGAGCTGTTTTTT.